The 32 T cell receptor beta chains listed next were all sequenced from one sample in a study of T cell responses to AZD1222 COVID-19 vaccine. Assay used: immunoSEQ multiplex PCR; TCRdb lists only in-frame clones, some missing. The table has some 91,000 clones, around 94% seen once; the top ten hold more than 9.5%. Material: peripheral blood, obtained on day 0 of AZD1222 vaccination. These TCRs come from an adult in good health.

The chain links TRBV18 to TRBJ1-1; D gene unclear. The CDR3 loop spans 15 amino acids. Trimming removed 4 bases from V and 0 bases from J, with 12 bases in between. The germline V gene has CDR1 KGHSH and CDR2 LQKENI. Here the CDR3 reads CASSLETMMNTEAFF. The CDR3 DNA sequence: TGTGCCAGCTCACTAGAGACGATGATGAACACTGAAGCTTTCTTT.

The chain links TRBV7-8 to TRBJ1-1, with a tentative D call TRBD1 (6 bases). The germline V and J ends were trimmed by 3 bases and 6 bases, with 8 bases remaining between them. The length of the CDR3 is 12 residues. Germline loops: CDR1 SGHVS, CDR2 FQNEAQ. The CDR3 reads CASSFSGAEAFF. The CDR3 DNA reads TGTGCCAGCAGCTTCTCAGGGGCTGAAGCTTTCTTT.

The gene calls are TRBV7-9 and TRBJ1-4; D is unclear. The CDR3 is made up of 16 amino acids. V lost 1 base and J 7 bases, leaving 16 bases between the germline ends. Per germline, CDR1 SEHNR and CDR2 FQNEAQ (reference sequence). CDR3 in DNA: TGTGCCAGCAGCTTAGTTACCTTAGGCCGGCTTGAAAAACTGTTTTTT. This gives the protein CASSLVTLGRLEKLFF.

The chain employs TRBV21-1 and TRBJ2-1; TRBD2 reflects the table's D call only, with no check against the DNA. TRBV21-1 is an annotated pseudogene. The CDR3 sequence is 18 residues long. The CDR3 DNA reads TGTGCCAGCAGCACCCCCCCAGCGGGAATTTACTCCTACAATGAGCAGTTCTTC. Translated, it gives CASSTPPAGIYSYNEQFF.

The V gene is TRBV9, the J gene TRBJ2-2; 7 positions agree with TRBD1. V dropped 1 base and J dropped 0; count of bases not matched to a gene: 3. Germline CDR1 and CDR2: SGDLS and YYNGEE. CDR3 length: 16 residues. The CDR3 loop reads CASSVWQGANTGELFF. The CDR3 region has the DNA TGTGCCAGCAGCGTATGGCAGGGGGCGAACACCGGGGAGCTGTTTTTT.

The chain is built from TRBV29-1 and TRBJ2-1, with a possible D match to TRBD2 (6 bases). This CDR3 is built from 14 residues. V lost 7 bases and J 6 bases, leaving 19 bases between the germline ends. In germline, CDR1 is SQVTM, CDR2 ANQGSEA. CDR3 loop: CSAGPTRRSNEQFF. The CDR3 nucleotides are TGCAGCGCCGGCCCGACTAGACGGAGCAATGAGCAGTTCTTC.

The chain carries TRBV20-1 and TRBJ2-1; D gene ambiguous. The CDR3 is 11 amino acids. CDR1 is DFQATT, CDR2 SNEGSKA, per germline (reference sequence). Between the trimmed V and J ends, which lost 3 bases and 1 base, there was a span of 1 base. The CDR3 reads CSARSYNEQFF. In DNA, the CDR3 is TGCAGTGCTAGGTCCTACAATGAGCAGTTCTTC.

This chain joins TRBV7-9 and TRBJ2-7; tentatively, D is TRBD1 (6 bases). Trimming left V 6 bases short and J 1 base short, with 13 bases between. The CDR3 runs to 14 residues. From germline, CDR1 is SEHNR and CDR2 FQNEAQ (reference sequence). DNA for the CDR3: TGTGCCAGCAGGGGGATAGGACAGTCCTACGAGCAGTACTTC. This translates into CASRGIGQSYEQYF.

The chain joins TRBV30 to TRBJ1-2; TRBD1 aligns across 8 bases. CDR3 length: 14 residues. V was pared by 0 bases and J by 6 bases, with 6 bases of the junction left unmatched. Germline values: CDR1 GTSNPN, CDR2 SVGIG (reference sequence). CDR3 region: CAWSVTRGRDGYTF. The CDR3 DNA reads TGTGCCTGGAGTGTAACCAGGGGGCGCGATGGCTACACCTTC.

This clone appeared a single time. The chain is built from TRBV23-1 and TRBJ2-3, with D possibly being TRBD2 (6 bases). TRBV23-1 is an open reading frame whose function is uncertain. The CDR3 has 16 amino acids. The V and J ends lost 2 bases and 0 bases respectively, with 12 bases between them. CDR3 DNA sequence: TGCGCCAGCAGTCAAGGGGACTCCAGTAGCACAGATACGCAGTATTTT. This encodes CASSQGDSSSTDTQYF.

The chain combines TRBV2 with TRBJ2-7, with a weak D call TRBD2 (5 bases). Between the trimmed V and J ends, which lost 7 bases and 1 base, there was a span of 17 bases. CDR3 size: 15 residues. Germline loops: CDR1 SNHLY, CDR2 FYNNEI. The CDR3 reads CASIMARVTSYEQYF. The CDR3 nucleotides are TGTGCCAGCATAATGGCGCGGGTGACTTCCTACGAGCAGTACTTC.

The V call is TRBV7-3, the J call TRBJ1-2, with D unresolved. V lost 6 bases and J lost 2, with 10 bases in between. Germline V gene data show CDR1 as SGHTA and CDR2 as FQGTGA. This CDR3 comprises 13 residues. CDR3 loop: CASSPGLNYGYTF. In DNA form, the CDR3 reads TGTGCCAGCAGTCCCGGGCTGAACTATGGCTACACCTTC.

The CDR3: CASRRGTGLGETQYF. CDR3 DNA: TGTGCCAGCCGAAGGGGTACAGGCTTAGGGGAGACCCAGTACTTC. The chain carries TRBV14 and TRBJ2-5; D may be TRBD1 (5 bases). Per germline, CDR1 SGHDN and CDR2 FVKESK. Trimming removed 8 bases from V and 5 bases from J, with 21 bases in between. This CDR3 region has 15 residues.

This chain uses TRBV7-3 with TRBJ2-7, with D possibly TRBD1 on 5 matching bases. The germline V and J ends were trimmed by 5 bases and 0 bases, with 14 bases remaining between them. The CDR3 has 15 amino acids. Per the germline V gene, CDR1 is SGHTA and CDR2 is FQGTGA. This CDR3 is CASSQEAGLSYEQYF. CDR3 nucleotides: TGTGCCAGCAGCCAAGAGGCAGGGCTCTCCTACGAGCAGTACTTC.

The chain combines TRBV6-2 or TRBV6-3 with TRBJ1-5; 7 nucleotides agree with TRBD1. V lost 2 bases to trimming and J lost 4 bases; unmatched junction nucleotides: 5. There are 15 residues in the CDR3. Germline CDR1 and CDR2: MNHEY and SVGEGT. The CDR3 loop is CASSYRDRPNQPQHF. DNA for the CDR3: TGTGCCAGCAGTTACCGGGACAGACCTAATCAGCCCCAGCATTTT.

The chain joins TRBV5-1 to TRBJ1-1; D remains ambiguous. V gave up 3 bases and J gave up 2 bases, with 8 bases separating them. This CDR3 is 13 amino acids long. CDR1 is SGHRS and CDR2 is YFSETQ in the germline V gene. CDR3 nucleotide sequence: TGCGCCAGCAGCTATTCGTCAAACACTGAAGCTTTCTTT. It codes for CASSYSSNTEAFF. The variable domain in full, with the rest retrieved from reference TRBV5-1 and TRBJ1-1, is KAGVTQTPRYLIKTRGQQVTLSCSPISGHRSVSWYQQTPGQGLQFLFEYFSETQRNKGNFPGRFSGRQFSNSRSEMNVSTLELGDSALYLCASSYSSNTEAFFGQGTRLTVV.

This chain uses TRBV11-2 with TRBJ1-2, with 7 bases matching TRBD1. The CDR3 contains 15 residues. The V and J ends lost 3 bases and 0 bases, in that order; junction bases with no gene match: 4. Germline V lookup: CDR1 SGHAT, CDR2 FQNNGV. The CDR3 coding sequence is TGTGCCAGCAGCTTCGACACAGGGGCTAACTATGGCTACACCTTC. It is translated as CASSFDTGANYGYTF.

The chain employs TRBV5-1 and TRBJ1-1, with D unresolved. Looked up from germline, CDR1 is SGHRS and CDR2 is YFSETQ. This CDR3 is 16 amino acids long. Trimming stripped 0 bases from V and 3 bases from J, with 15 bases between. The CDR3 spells CASSLEPLISDTEAFF. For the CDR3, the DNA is TGCGCCAGCAGCTTGGAGCCCCTAATTAGCGACACTGAAGCTTTCTTT.

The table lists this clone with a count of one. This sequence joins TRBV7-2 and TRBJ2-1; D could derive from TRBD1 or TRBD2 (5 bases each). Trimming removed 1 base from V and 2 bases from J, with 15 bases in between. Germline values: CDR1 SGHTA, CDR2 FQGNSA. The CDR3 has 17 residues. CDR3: CASSLVHPRDPYNEQFF. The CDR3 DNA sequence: TGTGCCAGCAGCTTAGTTCATCCCAGGGACCCCTACAATGAGCAGTTCTTC.

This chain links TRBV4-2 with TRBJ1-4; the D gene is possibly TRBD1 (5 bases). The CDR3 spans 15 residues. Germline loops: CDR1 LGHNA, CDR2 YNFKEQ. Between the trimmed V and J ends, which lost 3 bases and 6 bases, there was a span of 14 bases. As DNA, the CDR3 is TGTGCCAGCAGCCAGGTCCCGGGAGGGGATGAAAAACTGTTTTTT. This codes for CASSQVPGGDEKLFF.

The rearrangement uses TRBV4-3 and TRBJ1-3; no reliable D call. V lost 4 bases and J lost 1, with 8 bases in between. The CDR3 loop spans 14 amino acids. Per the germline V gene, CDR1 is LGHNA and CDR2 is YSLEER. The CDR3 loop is CASSPRISGNTIYF. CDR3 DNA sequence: TGCGCCAGCAGCCCCAGGATTTCTGGAAACACCATATATTTT.

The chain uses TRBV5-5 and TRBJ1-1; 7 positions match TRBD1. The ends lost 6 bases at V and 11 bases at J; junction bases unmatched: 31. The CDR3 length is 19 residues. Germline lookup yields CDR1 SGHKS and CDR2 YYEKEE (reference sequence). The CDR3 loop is CASTPPGTEKTTTPFDAFF. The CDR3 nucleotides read TGTGCCAGCACCCCCCCCGGGACAGAGAAGACTACCACACCTTTCGACGCTTTCTTT.

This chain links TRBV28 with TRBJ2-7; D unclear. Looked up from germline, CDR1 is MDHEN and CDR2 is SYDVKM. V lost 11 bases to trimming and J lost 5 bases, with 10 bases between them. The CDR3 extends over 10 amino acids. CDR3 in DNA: TGTGCCGTAGCCAACAACGAGCAGTACTTC. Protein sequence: CAVANNEQYF.

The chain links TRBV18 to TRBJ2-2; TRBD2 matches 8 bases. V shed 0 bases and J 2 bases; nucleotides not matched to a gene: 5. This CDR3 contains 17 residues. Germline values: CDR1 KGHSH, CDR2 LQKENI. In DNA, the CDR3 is TGTGCCAGCTCACCACCTACCGGACTAGCCAACACCGGGGAGCTGTTTTTT. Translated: CASSPPTGLANTGELFF.

The CDR3 coding sequence is TGTGCCAGCGTGGGCCCAGCGGGACCTCTCAATGAGCAGTTCTTC. It yields the protein CASVGPAGPLNEQFF. The genes are TRBV21-1 and TRBJ2-1; the table's D call TRBD2 went unverified against the DNA. TRBV21-1 is deemed a pseudogene. This CDR3 comprises 15 residues.

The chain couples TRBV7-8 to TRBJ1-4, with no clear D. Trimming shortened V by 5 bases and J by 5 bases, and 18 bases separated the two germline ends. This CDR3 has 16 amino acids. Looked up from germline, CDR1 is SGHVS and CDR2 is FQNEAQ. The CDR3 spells CASSPREITWNEKLFF. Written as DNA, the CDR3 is TGTGCCAGCAGCCCAAGGGAGATAACATGGAATGAAAAACTGTTTTTT.

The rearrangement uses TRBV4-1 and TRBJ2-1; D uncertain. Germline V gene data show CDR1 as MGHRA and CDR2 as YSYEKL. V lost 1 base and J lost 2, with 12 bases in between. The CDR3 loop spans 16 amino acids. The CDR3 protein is CASSQGAGLPYNEQFF. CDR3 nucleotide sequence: TGCGCCAGCAGCCAAGGTGCCGGTCTTCCCTACAATGAGCAGTTCTTC.

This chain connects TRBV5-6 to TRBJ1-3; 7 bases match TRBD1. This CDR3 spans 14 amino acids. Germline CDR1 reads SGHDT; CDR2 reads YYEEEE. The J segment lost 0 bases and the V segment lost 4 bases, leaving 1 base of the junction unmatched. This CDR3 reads CASSRTGSGNTIYF. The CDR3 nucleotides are TGTGCCAGCAGCCGGACAGGCTCTGGAAACACCATATATTTT.

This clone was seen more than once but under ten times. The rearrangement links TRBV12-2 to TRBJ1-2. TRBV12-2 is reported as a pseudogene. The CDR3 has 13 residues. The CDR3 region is CASPNVPCYGYTF. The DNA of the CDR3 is TGTGCAAGTCCCAACGTACCTTGCTATGGCTACACCTTC.

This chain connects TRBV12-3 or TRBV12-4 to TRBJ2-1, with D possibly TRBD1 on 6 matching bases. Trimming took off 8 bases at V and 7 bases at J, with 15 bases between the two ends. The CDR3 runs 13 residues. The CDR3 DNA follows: TGTGCCAGCCGGGACACAACGGGAAATGAGCAGTTCTTC. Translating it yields CASRDTTGNEQFF.

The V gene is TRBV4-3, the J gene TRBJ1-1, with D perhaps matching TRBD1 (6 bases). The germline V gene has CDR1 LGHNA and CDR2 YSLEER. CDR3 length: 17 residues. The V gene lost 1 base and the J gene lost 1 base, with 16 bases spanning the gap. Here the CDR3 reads CASSQVGPGVRNTEAFF. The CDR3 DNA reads TGCGCCAGCAGCCAAGTAGGGCCAGGGGTTAGGAACACTGAAGCTTTCTTT.

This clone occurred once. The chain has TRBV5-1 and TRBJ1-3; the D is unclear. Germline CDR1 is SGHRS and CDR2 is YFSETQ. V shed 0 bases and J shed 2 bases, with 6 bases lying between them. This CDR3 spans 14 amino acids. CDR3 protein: CASSLEGTGNTIYF. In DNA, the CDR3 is TGCGCCAGCAGCTTGGAGGGAACTGGAAACACCATATATTTT.